The entry below gives a single T cell receptor (beta chain) sequence along with its context. The antigen remains undetermined. The record originates from a study of B cell selection in AIRE deficiency. Broader study findings: Only about 9.3% of a few thousand shared Treg sequences were patient-specific; 30% to 35% healthy-specific. CDR3s were shorter in shared Treg sequences, reflecting few non-templated nucleotide insertions.

Clones were sequenced by immunoSEQ multiplex PCR, and TCRdb holds only the in-frame ones, with some missing. The sample gives about 25,000 clones, roughly 95% of which show up once; 0.24% is in the top ten. Germline V lookup: CDR1 MNHNS, CDR2 SASEGT. Between the trimmed V and J ends, which lost 7 bases and 9 bases, there was a span of 21 bases. The CDR3 totals 14 residues. The sorted conventional CD4 T cells were gated as CD4+CD127+. Unrelated healthy donors provided the controls. Sequenced input: CD4+CD127+ conventional T cells sorted from PBMCs. The source is a human donor in good health. V is TRBV6-1 and J is TRBJ2-5; D is perhaps TRBD1 (6 bases). The CDR3 region is CASTGQSTKVPQYF. As DNA, the CDR3 is TGTGCCAGCACTGGACAGAGCACCAAGGTGCCCCAGTACTTC.